This T cell receptor (beta chain) was observed in a study of beta chain features in type 1 diabetes. As every portion of the isolated RNA was reverse transcribed, the sequencing read expressed TCRB transcripts. The assay was immunoSEQ multiplex PCR, and TCRdb's table has in-frame clones only and misses some. Counted here are around 260,000 clones, about 24% occurring once; the ten biggest clones make up around 0.012%. V lost 5 bases and J lost 7; bases outside the gene matches: 14. The CDR3 extends over 16 amino acids. Germline CDR1 is SGHVS and CDR2 is FQNEAQ. A few counts support this clone. Its cognate antigen is unknown. All sorted populations exceeded 95% purity. Whole-study results and caveats: Patients with Type 1 diabetes showed moderately but significantly shorter TCRB CDR3s in all four CD4+ subsets. Whether HLA type affects TCRB rearrangement stayed undetermined in the present work.

The receptor was derived from a woman aged 30 to 39 with type 1 diabetes. The chain is built from TRBV7-8 and TRBJ2-3; 8 bases align to TRBD2. Sequencing was carried out using naive CD4+ T cells from blood. The CDR3 region is CASSISLSGSGYTQYF. In nucleotides, the CDR3 is TGTGCCAGCAGCATTTCTCTCAGCGGGAGCGGGTATACGCAGTATTTT.